This T cell receptor beta chain was documented in a study of graft-versus-host responses after intestinal transplantation. Marrow after transplant was taken from the posterior iliac crest or another site. This table comes from immunoSEQ multiplex PCR, and its TCRdb copy is limited to in-frame clones, with some not included. The table lists about 64,000 clones, roughly 92% of them singletons, with around 7.1% in the top ten. Per the germline V gene, CDR1 is SQVTM and CDR2 is ANQGSEA. The CDR3 extends over 15 amino acids. Trimming took 5 bases from V and 4 from J; bases not matched to a gene: 13. The chain combines TRBV29-1 with TRBJ1-2; 7 bases fit TRBD1. The source material was bone marrow, sampled almost 750 days after intestinal transplantation. The source of this sequence is a human patient who received an intestinal transplant, so some T cells may come from the graft donor. The CDR3 bases are TGCAGCGTTAATTATGATGGGGACAGAGGCTATGGCTACACCTTC. Protein: CSVNYDGDRGYGYTF.